Listed below are T cell receptor beta chains from one sample, sequenced in a study of T cells in Graves' hyperthyroidism and ophthalmopathy. MiXCR was run by TCRdb on the multiplex PCR reads, yielding one entry per CDR3 protein. This table holds roughly 130,000 distinct CDR3 sequences, over 20% found once. The sequencing sample was made of blood. Receptors originate from a woman aged 45-60 years with Graves' hyperthyroidism that later progressed to Graves' ophthalmopathy. The CDR3 runs from the conserved cysteine through the conserved F or W. Fields, in order: V gene, clone size, D gene, J gene, CDR3 protein, CDR3 DNA. The D gene is left open where the match is weak. Size values are once, few and many counts, or a class for expanded clones, and some rows have none.

V gene: TRBV10-3; clone size: NA; D gene: NA; J gene: TRBJ2-5; CDR3 protein: CAISGPSQETQYF; CDR3 DNA: TGTGCCATCAGTGGCCCTAGCCAAGAGACCCAGTACTTC
V gene: TRBV5-4; clone size: few; D gene: NA; J gene: TRBJ1-1; CDR3 protein: CASSPGNRGTEAFF; CDR3 DNA: TGTGCCAGCAGCCCAGGGAATCGCGGCACTGAAGCTTTCTTT
V gene: TRBV6-1; clone size: few; D gene: TRBD1; J gene: TRBJ1-5; CDR3 protein: CASSEARTGNQPQHF; CDR3 DNA: TGTGCCAGCAGTGAAGCGCGGACAGGGAATCAGCCCCAGCATTTT
V gene: TRBV20-1; clone size: NA; D gene: NA; J gene: TRBJ2-3; CDR3 protein: CSANGSPSTDTQYF; CDR3 DNA: TGCAGTGCTAACGGGAGCCCTAGCACAGATACGCAGTATTTT
V gene: TRBV4-1; clone size: NA; D gene: NA; J gene: TRBJ1-3; CDR3 protein: CASSLWDGRSGNTIYF; CDR3 DNA: TGCGCCAGCAGCCTGTGGGACGGCCGCTCTGGAAACACCATATATTTT
V gene: TRBV3-1; clone size: many; D gene: NA; J gene: TRBJ2-7; CDR3 protein: CASRRGGEQYF; CDR3 DNA: TGTGCCAGCAGGAGGGGGGGCGAGCAGTACTTC
V gene: TRBV12-3/TRBV12-4; clone size: many; D gene: NA; J gene: TRBJ1-1; CDR3 protein: CASSLSYSEAFF; CDR3 DNA: TGTGCCAGCAGTCTAAGTTATTCTGAAGCTTTCTTT
V gene: TRBV12-3/TRBV12-4; clone size: few; D gene: TRBD2; J gene: TRBJ2-1; CDR3 protein: CASSRKGLAGMSKEQFF; CDR3 DNA: TGTGCCAGCAGTCGAAAAGGACTAGCGGGAATGTCGAAGGAGCAGTTCTTC
V gene: TRBV29-1; clone size: few; D gene: NA; J gene: TRBJ2-5; CDR3 protein: CSVEPPLGVQETQYF; CDR3 DNA: TGCAGCGTTGAACCCCCCCTAGGGGTCCAAGAGACCCAGTACTTC
V gene: TRBV27; clone size: many; D gene: TRBD1; J gene: TRBJ1-4; CDR3 protein: CASSKTGTNEKLFF; CDR3 DNA: TGTGCCAGCAGCAAGACAGGGACTAATGAAAAACTGTTTTTT
V gene: TRBV29-1; clone size: many; D gene: TRBD2; J gene: TRBJ2-5; CDR3 protein: CSVTEGLGGETQYF; CDR3 DNA: TGCAGCGTTACGGAGGGACTAGGAGGAGAGACCCAGTACTTC
V gene: TRBV28; clone size: NA; D gene: TRBD1; J gene: TRBJ1-5; CDR3 protein: CASSLEVGGTESNQPQHF; CDR3 DNA: TGTGCCAGCAGTTTAGAAGTAGGCGGGACAGAGAGCAATCAGCCCCAGCATTTT
V gene: TRBV9; clone size: many; D gene: NA; J gene: TRBJ1-5; CDR3 protein: CASSVGGRDRFGNQPQHF; CDR3 DNA: TGTGCCAGCAGCGTTGGGGGCAGGGATCGTTTTGGCAATCAGCCCCAGCATTTT
V gene: TRBV4-2; clone size: NA; D gene: NA; J gene: TRBJ1-6; CDR3 protein: CASSQEGGSGYSPLHF; CDR3 DNA: TGTGCCAGCAGCCAAGAGGGCGGGAGTGGATATTCACCCCTCCACTTT
V gene: TRBV7-3; clone size: NA; D gene: NA; J gene: TRBJ2-3; CDR3 protein: CASSPLGGRVPDTQYF; CDR3 DNA: TGTGCCAGCAGCCCACTGGGGGGGCGCGTCCCAGATACGCAGTATTTT
V gene: TRBV27; clone size: many; D gene: TRBD1; J gene: TRBJ2-3; CDR3 protein: CASGGTGSTDTQYF; CDR3 DNA: TGTGCCAGCGGGGGGACAGGTAGCACAGATACGCAGTATTTT
V gene: TRBV20-1; clone size: few; D gene: NA; J gene: TRBJ2-1; CDR3 protein: CSARLGGINEQFF; CDR3 DNA: TGCAGTGCTAGGTTAGGTGGTATCAATGAGCAGTTCTTC
V gene: TRBV28; clone size: many; D gene: TRBD1; J gene: TRBJ2-1; CDR3 protein: CASSYTERDRGLNEQFF; CDR3 DNA: TGTGCCAGCAGCTACACAGAGAGGGACAGGGGGCTCAATGAGCAGTTCTTC
V gene: TRBV14; clone size: many; D gene: NA; J gene: TRBJ2-3; CDR3 protein: CASSQPGLAFTDTQYF; CDR3 DNA: TGTGCCAGCAGCCAACCGGGACTTGCATTCACAGATACGCAGTATTTT
V gene: TRBV28; clone size: many; D gene: TRBD1; J gene: TRBJ2-2; CDR3 protein: CASGTENTGELFF; CDR3 DNA: TGTGCCAGCGGGACAGAGAACACCGGGGAGCTGTTTTTT
V gene: TRBV20-1; clone size: many; D gene: TRBD1; J gene: TRBJ2-4; CDR3 protein: CSAVVPGQGRIIQYF; CDR3 DNA: TGCAGTGCCGTAGTACCGGGACAGGGGCGGATCATTCAGTACTTC
V gene: TRBV7-6; clone size: many; D gene: NA; J gene: TRBJ1-6; CDR3 protein: CASSVQGDNSPLHF; CDR3 DNA: TGTGCCAGCAGCGTACAGGGAGATAATTCACCCCTCCACTTT
V gene: TRBV2; clone size: many; D gene: NA; J gene: TRBJ1-3; CDR3 protein: CAISGDGSGNTIYF; CDR3 DNA: TGTGCCATTAGTGGGGACGGCTCTGGAAACACCATATATTTT
V gene: TRBV27; clone size: many; D gene: TRBD2; J gene: TRBJ2-3; CDR3 protein: CASSPWTSRRPTDTQYF; CDR3 DNA: TGTGCCAGCAGTCCCTGGACTAGCCGACGCCCCACAGATACGCAGTATTTT
V gene: TRBV5-1; clone size: many; D gene: NA; J gene: TRBJ1-1; CDR3 protein: CASSPVGENTEAFF; CDR3 DNA: TGCGCCAGCAGCCCCGTTGGGGAGAACACTGAAGCTTTCTTT
V gene: TRBV28; clone size: many; D gene: NA; J gene: TRBJ2-7; CDR3 protein: CASSRRRTVSSYEQYF; CDR3 DNA: TGTGCCAGCAGTCGGCGGCGGACAGTAAGCTCCTACGAGCAGTACTTC
V gene: TRBV6-2/TRBV6-3; clone size: NA; D gene: NA; J gene: TRBJ2-3; CDR3 protein: CASSYSTAMGTDTQYF; CDR3 DNA: TGTGCCAGCAGTTACTCGACAGCGATGGGGACAGATACGCAGTATTTT
V gene: TRBV7-2; clone size: NA; D gene: NA; J gene: TRBJ1-1; CDR3 protein: CASSPRWGGEAFF; CDR3 DNA: TGTGCCAGCAGCCCCCGCTGGGGGGGAGAAGCTTTCTTT
V gene: TRBV20-1; clone size: NA; D gene: NA; J gene: TRBJ2-3; CDR3 protein: CSASLDAGDTQYF; CDR3 DNA: TGCAGTGCTAGTCTGGACGCCGGGGATACGCAGTATTTT
V gene: TRBV20-1; clone size: many; D gene: TRBD1; J gene: TRBJ1-1; CDR3 protein: CSARAGQGNTEAFF; CDR3 DNA: TGCAGTGCTAGGGCTGGACAGGGCAATACCGAAGCTTTCTTT
V gene: TRBV20-1; clone size: many; D gene: TRBD2; J gene: TRBJ2-3; CDR3 protein: CSGELTSGNTDTQYF; CDR3 DNA: TGCAGTGGCGAGCTCACTAGCGGCAACACAGATACGCAGTATTTT
V gene: TRBV11-1; clone size: NA; D gene: TRBD1; J gene: TRBJ2-1; CDR3 protein: CASSVGGGSYNEQFF; CDR3 DNA: TGTGCCAGCAGCGTAGGGGGCGGCTCCTACAATGAGCAGTTCTTC
V gene: TRBV30; clone size: many; D gene: NA; J gene: TRBJ1-1; CDR3 protein: CAWSVRGISRFGTEAFF; CDR3 DNA: TGTGCCTGGAGTGTACGGGGGATCAGTCGATTTGGGACTGAAGCTTTCTTT
V gene: TRBV5-6; clone size: many; D gene: NA; J gene: TRBJ1-2; CDR3 protein: CASSQTNYGYTF; CDR3 DNA: TGTGCCAGCAGTCAGACTAACTATGGCTACACCTTC
V gene: TRBV6-1; clone size: many; D gene: NA; J gene: TRBJ2-6; CDR3 protein: CASRGGPSSGANVLTF; CDR3 DNA: TGTGCCAGTCGCGGAGGGCCGAGCTCTGGGGCCAACGTCCTGACTTTC
V gene: TRBV20-1; clone size: many; D gene: NA; J gene: TRBJ2-1; CDR3 protein: CSVHPGLIYNEQFF; CDR3 DNA: TGCAGCGTCCATCCCGGACTCATCTACAATGAGCAGTTCTTC
V gene: TRBV3-1; clone size: NA; D gene: TRBD1; J gene: TRBJ2-1; CDR3 protein: CASSHPDRGRVDEQFF; CDR3 DNA: TGTGCCAGCAGCCACCCCGACAGGGGGAGAGTCGATGAGCAGTTCTTC
V gene: TRBV10-3; clone size: NA; D gene: TRBD2; J gene: TRBJ2-2; CDR3 protein: CAIEAGTTNTGELFF; CDR3 DNA: TGTGCCATCGAGGCCGGGACTACCAACACCGGGGAGCTGTTTTTT
V gene: TRBV12-3/TRBV12-4; clone size: NA; D gene: TRBD1; J gene: TRBJ1-2; CDR3 protein: CASRTTGEFGYTF; CDR3 DNA: TGTGCCAGCAGAACGACAGGGGAGTTTGGCTACACCTTC
V gene: TRBV30; clone size: NA; D gene: NA; J gene: TRBJ2-5; CDR3 protein: CAWSRGTDVSQETQYF; CDR3 DNA: TGTGCCTGGAGTAGGGGAACAGATGTCAGCCAAGAGACCCAGTACTTC
V gene: TRBV2; clone size: many; D gene: NA; J gene: TRBJ2-2; CDR3 protein: CASGPGRGNTGELFF; CDR3 DNA: TGTGCCAGCGGTCCCGGGAGAGGTAACACCGGGGAGCTGTTTTTT
V gene: TRBV11-2; clone size: many; D gene: TRBD1; J gene: TRBJ2-3; CDR3 protein: CASSSTPQGPGTDTQYF; CDR3 DNA: TGTGCCAGCAGCTCTACCCCACAGGGGCCTGGCACAGATACGCAGTATTTT
V gene: TRBV6-1; clone size: few; D gene: NA; J gene: TRBJ2-1; CDR3 protein: CASSGVSSYNEQFF; CDR3 DNA: TGTGCCAGCAGTGGGGTAAGCTCCTACAATGAGCAGTTCTTC
V gene: TRBV9; clone size: NA; D gene: TRBD1; J gene: TRBJ1-2; CDR3 protein: CASSVDRANYGYTF; CDR3 DNA: TGTGCCAGCAGCGTGGACAGGGCGAACTATGGCTACACCTTC
V gene: TRBV2; clone size: NA; D gene: NA; J gene: TRBJ1-6; CDR3 protein: CASSGQGESPLHF; CDR3 DNA: TGTGCCAGCTCGGGGCAGGGTGAATCACCCCTCCACTTT
V gene: TRBV3-1; clone size: few; D gene: TRBD2; J gene: TRBJ2-1; CDR3 protein: CASSQNGAGGGNNEQFF; CDR3 DNA: TGTGCCAGCAGCCAAAATGGGGCGGGAGGGGGGAACAATGAGCAGTTCTTC